The 21 T cell receptor beta chains below were found in one sample sequenced in a study of monozygotic twins with inflammatory bowel disease. With the 5' RACE reads reprocessed, TCRdb shows one record per CDR3 protein and no DNA. The sample totals 300,000 to 400,000 distinct CDR3 sequences; its top ten clones hold roughly 2%. The sequenced sample consisted of blood. These receptors originate from a human donor with ulcerative colitis or Crohn's disease, or a healthy co-twin of an affected twin (not recorded which).

This chain joins TRBV29-1 and TRBJ2-7; the D call from TCRdb, TRBD1, cannot be confirmed without DNA. The CDR3 has 14 residues. Per germline, CDR1 SQVTM and CDR2 ANQGSEA. This CDR3 reads CSVEITDRPYEQYF.

The rearrangement links TRBV28 to TRBJ2-7; TCRdb designates TRBD2, a call that cannot be tested without DNA. The CDR3 loop spans 16 amino acids. CDR1 and CDR2 (germline): MDHEN, SYDVKM. CDR3: CASSSPSASANYEQYF. The full variable domain, its missing parts supplied by reference TRBV28 and TRBJ2-7, is DVKVTQSSRYLVKRTGEKVFLECVQDMDHENMFWYRQDPGLGLRLIYFSYDVKMKEKGDIPEGYSVSREKKERFSLILESASTNQTSMYLCASSSPSASANYEQYFGPGTRLTVT.

This chain uses TRBV20-1 with TRBJ2-5. Germline V gives CDR1 DFQATT, CDR2 SNEGSKA (reference sequence). The CDR3 consists of 14 residues. Here the CDR3 reads CSASSAASKETQYF.

The chain has TRBV5-1 and TRBJ1-4; TCRdb outputs TRBD1, but without DNA this stays unchecked. CDR1 SGHRS and CDR2 YFSETQ come from the germline V gene. The CDR3 has 13 residues. The CDR3 loop is CASSRQSNEKLFF.

The chain couples TRBV29-1 to TRBJ2-5; the TRBD2 assignment by TCRdb is unverifiable without DNA. The CDR3 totals 14 residues. Looked up from germline, CDR1 is SQVTM and CDR2 is ANQGSEA. The CDR3 protein is CSVTLAEVVETQYF.

The V and J genes are TRBV9 and TRBJ2-1. The length of the CDR3 is 17 residues. CDR1 is SGDLS and CDR2 is YYNGEE in the germline V gene. The CDR3: CASSGQDGIEVYNEQFF. Supplemented by reference TRBV9 and TRBJ2-1, the full variable domain reads DSGVTQTPKHLITATGQRVTLRCSPRSGDLSVYWYQQSLDQGLQFLIQYYNGEERAKGNILERFSAQQFPDLHSELNLSSLELGDSALYFCASSGQDGIEVYNEQFFGPGTRLTVL.

The chain has TRBV27 and TRBJ2-2; without DNA, the TCRdb call of TRBD1 cannot be checked. Germline values: CDR1 MNHEY, CDR2 SMNVEV (reference sequence). The CDR3 totals 15 residues. CDR3 protein: CASSLGGTGSGELFF.

CDR3 sequence reads: CASSPDWEQFF. The chain joins TRBV28 to TRBJ2-1. Germline-derived CDR1 and CDR2 are MDHEN and SYDVKM. This CDR3 region has 11 residues. Looking up the rest from reference TRBV28 and TRBJ2-1 gives the full variable domain: DVKVTQSSRYLVKRTGEKVFLECVQDMDHENMFWYRQDPGLGLRLIYFSYDVKMKEKGDIPEGYSVSREKKERFSLILESASTNQTSMYLCASSPDWEQFFGPGTRLTVL.

The chain has TRBV5-1 and TRBJ2-7; lacking DNA, the TRBD1 call made by TCRdb goes unchecked. The CDR3 runs 14 residues. CDR1 is SGHRS and CDR2 is YFSETQ in the germline V gene. CDR3 region: CASSSRGGAYEQYF.

V is TRBV6-1 and J is TRBJ1-6; TCRdb returns TRBD1, unconfirmable since there is no DNA. The length of the CDR3 is 14 residues. Germline V lookup: CDR1 MNHNS, CDR2 SASEGT. The CDR3: CASADSPYNSPLHF.

V is TRBV5-1 and J is TRBJ2-7. The CDR3 spans 14 residues. Germline lookup yields CDR1 SGHRS and CDR2 YFSETQ. CDR3 in amino acids: CASSVDTDSYEQYF.

The chain couples TRBV11-1 to TRBJ2-1; TCRdb's D gene call, TRBD1, goes unchecked for lack of DNA. Per the germline V gene, CDR1 is SGHAT and CDR2 is FQDESV (reference sequence). The CDR3 length is 17 residues. The CDR3 protein is CASTGQGILRSYNEQFF.

V and J are TRBV29-1 and TRBJ2-2; the TCRdb D gene call, TRBD1, has no DNA to confirm it. This CDR3 region has 15 residues. CDR1 is SQVTM, CDR2 ANQGSEA, per germline. The CDR3 loop is CSVFDRAANTGELFF.

The chain combines TRBV29-1 with TRBJ2-5; TCRdb gives TRBD1 as the D gene, but with no DNA this cannot be confirmed. Germline-derived CDR1 and CDR2 are SQVTM and ANQGSEA. The CDR3 length is 13 residues. CDR3 loop: CSVPGQGQETQYF.

This CDR3 is CASSSPGTMRQYEQFF. The chain recombines TRBV6-5 with TRBJ2-1; no DNA is available, so the TRBD2 call from TCRdb remains unchecked. There are 16 residues in the CDR3. Germline CDR1 is MNHEY and CDR2 is SVGAGI.

The V and J genes are TRBV6-2 or TRBV6-3 and TRBJ1-2. CDR3 length: 12 residues. Germline lookup yields CDR1 MNHEY and CDR2 SVGEGT. CDR3 sequence: CASSDSYYGYTF.

The CDR3 protein is CSSDRINYGYTF. The chain combines TRBV20-1 with TRBJ1-2; there is no DNA to check the TCRdb D call of TRBD1. CDR1 and CDR2 from the germline V gene are DFQATT and SNEGSKA (reference sequence). CDR3 length: 12 residues.

The V and J genes are TRBV2 and TRBJ1-6. CDR3 length: 17 amino acids. Germline values: CDR1 SNHLY, CDR2 FYNNEI. CDR3 sequence reads: CASSGVRGGAYNSPLHF.

This chain uses TRBV12-3 or TRBV12-4 with TRBJ2-3; the TCRdb D gene call, TRBD2, has no DNA to confirm it. This CDR3 contains 16 residues. CDR3 loop: CASSLPAGGYADTQYF.

V usage is TRBV7-9 and J usage is TRBJ1-2; without DNA, the TCRdb call of TRBD1 cannot be checked. Looked up from germline, CDR1 is SEHNR and CDR2 is FQNEAQ (reference sequence). The length of the CDR3 is 13 residues. CDR3 protein: CASSLVNRAGYTF.

This chain's CDR3 is CASSFERGGTNTQYF. V usage is TRBV28 and J usage is TRBJ2-3; the TRBD2 assignment by TCRdb is unverifiable without DNA. The CDR3 sequence is 15 residues long. CDR1 MDHEN and CDR2 SYDVKM come from the germline V gene.